This record covers a single T cell receptor (beta chain). The data were produced by immunoSEQ multiplex PCR, yet TCRdb's version contains in-frame clones alone and is incomplete. The sample records tens of thousands of clones, about 87% being singletons. The data originate from a study of T cells in localized non-small cell lung cancer. The V gene's germline CDR1 is LGHNA and CDR2 YNFKEQ. This CDR3 contains 14 residues. The V gene lost 0 bases and the J gene lost 7 bases, with 7 bases spanning the gap. This rearrangement joins TRBV4-2 to TRBJ1-6; D is ambiguous. The receptor comes from a male donor at least 60 years old with stage I lung adenocarcinoma. The sample here was peripheral blood, taken before any cancer treatment. In DNA form, the CDR3 reads TGTGCCAGCAGCCAAGAATCGGTGAATTCACCCCTCCACTTT. Its protein is CASSQESVNSPLHF.